The present TCR beta chain was sequenced within a study of cytomegalovirus exposure and HLA in healthy donors. As concerns this clone: What it binds is not known.

PCR employed 60 Vbeta and 13 Jbeta primers. Data came from immunoSEQ multiplex PCR; TCRdb stores just in-frame clones and leaves some out. The data show over 30,000 clones, 86% seen once. The germline V gene encodes CDR1 SGHRS and CDR2 YFSETQ. The length of the CDR3 is 15 residues. Trimming removed 0 bases at V and 0 bases at J, with 8 bases between. General study points: Later findings reportedly placed an Asian-associated ancestry cluster below the approximately 620-donor mean for N-insertions. The study recorded about 160 TCR beta chains that were cytomegalovirus-associated.

Sequenced material: PBMCs. The chain carries TRBV5-1 and TRBJ2-3; D is unclear. The receptor was isolated from a woman in her forties in good health and CMV-seropositive. The CDR3 sequence is CASSLAPGSTDTQYF. CDR3 DNA sequence: TGCGCCAGCAGCTTGGCCCCAGGAAGCACAGATACGCAGTATTTT. The complete variable domain, with remaining parts taken from reference TRBV5-1 and TRBJ2-3, reads KAGVTQTPRYLIKTRGQQVTLSCSPISGHRSVSWYQQTPGQGLQFLFEYFSETQRNKGNFPGRFSGRQFSNSRSEMNVSTLELGDSALYLCASSLAPGSTDTQYFGPGTRLTVL.